These 30 T cell receptor beta chains share one sample of origin, sequenced in a study of blood T cells in healthy people across ages. The use of a sample-barcoded 5' primer and a J-beta primer mix characterized a second PCR of about 6 to 12 cycles. TCRdb reanalysed the 5' RACE reads using MiXCR and keeps one entry per CDR3 protein. In the table there are around 940,000 distinct CDR3 sequences, about 51% of which are singletons. Sequenced material: blood. The receptor set was obtained from a woman in her sixties or seventies in good health.

This clonotype turned up a few times. The rearrangement uses TRBV4-2 and TRBJ1-4; D might be TRBD1 (5 bases). V was shortened by 1 base and J by 7 bases, with 10 bases between the two germline ends. Germline values: CDR1 LGHNA, CDR2 YNFKEQ. This CDR3 has 14 amino acids. This CDR3 is CASSQGLQGEKLFF. In nucleotides, the CDR3 is TGTGCCAGCAGCCAAGGGCTCCAGGGTGAAAAACTGTTTTTT.

The V and J genes are TRBV2 and TRBJ1-6, with a possible D match to TRBD1 (6 bases). Germline V CDR1 and CDR2: SNHLY, FYNNEI. V shed 4 bases and J shed 7 bases, with 14 bases lying between them. The CDR3 totals 15 residues. The CDR3 loop reads CASSGWRTENSPLHF. The CDR3 DNA is TGTGCCAGCAGTGGGTGGCGGACAGAGAATTCACCCCTCCACTTT.

The rearrangement links TRBV29-1 to TRBJ2-5; 9 bases agree with TRBD2. The J call is doubtful: the DNA matches TRBJ2-7 better. This CDR3 region has 12 residues. CDR1 and CDR2 from the germline V gene are SQVTM and ANQGSEA. CDR3 coding DNA: TGCAGCGTGATGACTAGCGGCCACGAGCAGTACTTC. It encodes CSVMTSGHEQYF.

This clonotype showed up just a few times. CDR3 sequence: CASSFGTEYRNQPQHF. The CDR3 coding sequence is TGTGCCAGCAGTTTCGGGACAGAATATCGCAATCAGCCCCAGCATTTT. This sequence joins TRBV12-3 or TRBV12-4 and TRBJ1-5; TRBD1 aligns across 7 bases. The CDR3 length is 16 residues. V shed 3 bases and J 2 bases; nucleotides not matched to a gene: 7.

The chain has TRBV5-1 and TRBJ2-5, with 11 nucleotides matching TRBD2. Germline CDR1 reads SGHRS; CDR2 reads YFSETQ. The junction had 11 bases not matched to a gene; V was cut back by 2 bases and J by 11 bases. The CDR3 consists of 15 residues. The CDR3 sequence: CASSFTSGRMVEQYF. The CDR3 nucleotides are TGCGCCAGCAGCTTTACTAGCGGGAGAATGGTTGAGCAGTACTTC.

The chain employs TRBV28 and TRBJ1-5; D is unresolved. CDR3 size: 18 residues. Germline values: CDR1 MDHEN, CDR2 SYDVKM. V was clipped by 5 bases and J by 5 bases, with 25 bases between them. The CDR3 bases are TGTGCCAGCAGTCTACCATTAACCCTACAATCCTGGGATCAGCCCCAGCATTTT. Translated, it gives CASSLPLTLQSWDQPQHF. The whole variable domain, filled in from reference TRBV28 and TRBJ1-5, reads DVKVTQSSRYLVKRTGEKVFLECVQDMDHENMFWYRQDPGLGLRLIYFSYDVKMKEKGDIPEGYSVSREKKERFSLILESASTNQTSMYLCASSLPLTLQSWDQPQHFGDGTRLSIL.

The chain couples TRBV27 to TRBJ2-7; 13 nucleotides align to TRBD2. This CDR3 has 14 residues. V lost 5 bases, J lost 2 bases, and 0 bases stayed unmatched. The germline gives CDR1 MNHEY, CDR2 SMNVEV (reference sequence). The CDR3 DNA reads TGTGCCAGCAGTGGGACTAGCGGGGCCTACGAGCAGTACTTC. This codes for CASSGTSGAYEQYF.

This clonotype has more than one count but fewer than ten. This chain's CDR3 is CASSFWKGVKEKETQYF. CDR3 nucleotides: TGTGCCAGCAGCTTTTGGAAAGGGGTAAAGGAGAAAGAGACCCAGTACTTC. This chain connects TRBV7-9 to TRBJ2-5; possibly TRBD1 for D (5 bases). Trimming pared 3 bases from V and 3 bases from J, leaving 20 bases between. Looked up from germline, CDR1 is SEHNR and CDR2 is FQNEAQ (reference sequence). This CDR3 comprises 17 residues.

This clonotype was seen a few times. The CDR3 loop is CASSLSGRGYEQFF. The CDR3 DNA reads as TGTGCCAGCAGTTTAAGCGGGAGAGGGTATGAGCAGTTCTTC. This chain links TRBV28 with TRBJ2-1; the match to TRBD2 covers 8 bases. V lost 2 bases to trimming and J lost 8 bases; unmatched junction nucleotides: 5. Germline V gene sequence: CDR1 MDHEN, CDR2 SYDVKM. The CDR3 runs to 14 residues.

The chain links TRBV28 to TRBJ1-2, with D perhaps TRBD1 (6 bases). Germline values: CDR1 MDHEN, CDR2 SYDVKM. The V and J ends lost 3 bases and 5 bases respectively, with 16 bases between them. The CDR3 is 15 amino acids. CDR3 DNA sequence: TGTGCCAGCAGTTTCTCGGTTGGGGGCGGGTATGGCTACACCTTC. As protein: CASSFSVGGGYGYTF.

This rearrangement joins TRBV4-1 to TRBJ2-7; D call uncertain. The V and J ends lost 1 base and 3 bases respectively, with 10 bases between them. CDR3 size: 14 residues. Germline-derived CDR1 and CDR2 are MGHRA and YSYEKL. In nucleotides, the CDR3 is TGCGCCAGCAGCCAAGTTAGTTTTCTCTACGAGCAGTACTTC. Translation gives CASSQVSFLYEQYF.

This clonotype was counted only a few times. The V gene is TRBV7-3, the J gene TRBJ2-4; 10 nucleotides line up with TRBD2. With the DNA end fitting TRBJ2-7 better, the J assignment may be wrong. The CDR3 length is 14 residues. Germline V gene data show CDR1 as SGHTA and CDR2 as FQGTGA. Here the CDR3 reads CASSPLAGVHEQYF. CDR3 DNA sequence: TGTGCCAGCAGCCCCCTAGCGGGAGTCCACGAGCAGTACTTC.

The chain uses TRBV12-3 or TRBV12-4 and TRBJ2-7; D tentatively reads TRBD1 or TRBD2 (6 bases each). The J call may not be correct, given that the DNA end is closer to TRBJ2-5. The CDR3 has 15 residues. The CDR3 DNA sequence: TGTGCCAGCAGTTTGAATATACGGGGGCCAGAGACCCAGTACTTC. Its translation is CASSLNIRGPETQYF.

As to this clonotype: Its ends do not fully match the called genes, so a read error is possible. This chain links TRBV6-6 with TRBJ2-7; 10 bases map to TRBD2. Germline assignment: CDR1 MNHNY and CDR2 SVGAGI (reference sequence). The CDR3 spans 15 residues. The CDR3: CASSNSGTSVWEQYF. The CDR3 DNA reads as TGTGCCAGCAGTAACTCCGGGACTAGCGTCTGGGAGCAGTACTTC.

The V gene is TRBV5-1, the J gene TRBJ2-5; 12 positions match TRBD2. The J segment lost 5 bases and the V segment lost 3 bases, leaving 5 bases of the junction unmatched. The CDR3 spans 15 residues. The germline V gene has CDR1 SGHRS and CDR2 YFSETQ. The CDR3 nucleotides read TGCGCCAGCAGCTCTAGCGGGAGGGAAGTGGAGACCCAGTACTTC. This sequence encodes CASSSSGREVETQYF.

As regards this clonotype: One end of the junction is discordant with germline, which a read error may explain. J is TRBJ2-4 and V is TRBV27, with D possibly matching TRBD2 (5 bases). CDR3 size: 13 residues. Germline V gene sequence: CDR1 MNHEY, CDR2 SMNVEV (reference sequence). For the CDR3, the DNA is TGTACCAGCAGTTCTACTAGGTCGGGCATTCAGTACTTC. This gives the protein CTSSSTRSGIQYF.

This clonotype appeared a few times. This rearrangement joins TRBV20-1 to TRBJ1-1; no clear D. Trimming pared 0 bases from V and 6 bases from J, leaving 11 bases between. The germline CDR1 and CDR2 sequences are DFQATT and SNEGSKA (reference sequence). This CDR3 is built from 13 residues. The CDR3 sequence is CSARDTGLAEAFF. CDR3 DNA: TGCAGTGCTAGAGATACGGGATTAGCTGAAGCTTTCTTT.

This sequence joins TRBV10-2 and TRBJ2-7, with D uncertain. V lost 2 bases to trimming and J lost 2 bases, with 7 bases between them. The CDR3 sequence is 13 residues long. CDR1 and CDR2 from the germline V gene are WSHSY and SAAADI. The CDR3 DNA reads as TGCGCCAGCAGTGAGAGGGCAGCCTACGAGCAGTACTTC. As protein: CASSERAAYEQYF.

This clonotype was seen ten or more times. This sequence joins TRBV20-1 and TRBJ2-5; D is unclear. The CDR3 consists of 12 residues. The V end lost 4 bases, the J end lost 1 base, and 7 bases lay between the germline ends. Germline CDR1 DFQATT, CDR2 SNEGSKA (reference sequence). The CDR3: CSATEFQETQYF. In DNA form, the CDR3 reads TGCAGTGCTACAGAATTCCAAGAGACCCAGTACTTC.

A few counts support this clonotype. This sequence joins TRBV13 and TRBJ1-2, with D unclear. The CDR3 is made up of 14 amino acids. Per the germline V gene, CDR1 is PRHDT and CDR2 is FYEKMQ (reference sequence). Trimming removed 2 bases at V and 5 bases at J, with 12 bases between. The CDR3 region has the DNA TGTGCCAGCAGCTTACCAGACGACTATTATGGCTACACCTTC. The encoded protein is CASSLPDDYYGYTF.

This clonotype occurred once. The chain carries TRBV5-1 and TRBJ1-4; TRBD1 matches at 9 bases. This CDR3 comprises 16 residues. Germline values: CDR1 SGHRS, CDR2 YFSETQ. The V gene end was trimmed by 4 bases and the J gene end by 1 base; junction bases not matched to a gene: 5. CDR3: CASSGTGGLTNEKLFF. The CDR3, as DNA: TGCGCCAGCAGCGGAACAGGGGGCTTAACTAATGAAAAACTGTTTTTT.

The chain recombines TRBV5-1 with TRBJ2-7, with 9 bases that match TRBD1. V lost 0 bases, J lost 4 bases, and 8 bases stayed unmatched. The CDR3 sequence is 16 residues long. The germline V gene has CDR1 SGHRS and CDR2 YFSETQ. The CDR3, as DNA: TGCGCCAGCAGCTTGGAGGGCGGGACAGGGTGGTACGAGCAGTACTTC. This translates into CASSLEGGTGWYEQYF.

A few counts support this clonotype. The chain combines TRBV2 with TRBJ2-7; TRBD1 agrees at 8 bases. Germline-derived CDR1 and CDR2 are SNHLY and FYNNEI. This CDR3 region has 15 residues. J gave up 6 bases and V 5 bases, and 12 bases lay outside the gene matches. DNA for the CDR3: TGTGCCAGCAGTCCTAGGTCGGCGACAGGGGTCGAGCAGTACTTC. It yields the protein CASSPRSATGVEQYF.

The chain combines TRBV20-1 with TRBJ2-3; weak D call: TRBD2 (5 bases). The V end was cut by 4 bases, the J end by 5 bases, with 7 bases between. Germline values: CDR1 DFQATT, CDR2 SNEGSKA (reference sequence). The CDR3 runs to 11 residues. CDR3 protein: CSANRGDTQYF. The CDR3 nucleotides read TGCAGTGCTAACCGGGGAGATACGCAGTATTTT.

This chain joins TRBV28 and TRBJ2-7; TRBD2 agrees at 8 bases. The CDR3 extends over 15 amino acids. Per the germline V gene, CDR1 is MDHEN and CDR2 is SYDVKM. The V gene end was trimmed by 8 bases and the J gene end by 3 bases; junction bases not matched to a gene: 12. As DNA, the CDR3 is TGTGCCAGCGGTGCCAGGGGAGCGGGAGTCTACGAGCAGTACTTC. Translated, it gives CASGARGAGVYEQYF.

On this clonotype itself: This may be a read error: a much more frequent sequence differs by one nucleotide. The chain employs TRBV24-1 and TRBJ2-5; possibly TRBD2 for D (5 bases). The CDR3 contains 11 residues. Germline V lookup: CDR1 KGHDR, CDR2 SFDVKD. This chain's CDR3 is CAASGGETQYF. As DNA, the CDR3 is TGTGCCGCCAGTGGCGGGGAGACCCAGTACTTC.

The rearrangement links TRBV6-6 to TRBJ2-7; TRBD2 might be the D (6 bases). The CDR3 contains 16 residues. Trimming removed 0 bases at V and 3 bases at J, with 15 bases between. Germline CDR1 reads MNHNY; CDR2 reads SVGAGI (reference sequence). The CDR3 sequence is CASSYSVSGADYEQYF. In nucleotides, the CDR3 is TGTGCCAGCAGTTACTCTGTCTCGGGAGCGGACTACGAGCAGTACTTC.

The chain joins TRBV15 to TRBJ2-7, with D uncertain. From germline, CDR1 is LNHNV and CDR2 YYDKDF (reference sequence). There are 15 residues in the CDR3. V was shortened by 0 bases and J by 3 bases, with 12 bases between the two germline ends. CDR3 region: CATSRDRFPHYEQYF. DNA for the CDR3: TGTGCCACCAGCAGAGACAGGTTTCCCCACTACGAGCAGTACTTC. The full variable domain, in which reference TRBV15 and TRBJ2-7 provide the parts outside the CDR3, is DAMVIQNPRYQVTQFGKPVTLSCSQTLNHNVMYWYQQKSSQAPKLLFHYYDKDFNNEADTPDNFQSRRPNTSFCFLDIRSPGLGDTAMYLCATSRDRFPHYEQYFGPGTRLTVT.

V is TRBV29-1 and J is TRBJ2-1; the match to TRBD2 covers 7 bases. Germline values: CDR1 SQVTM, CDR2 ANQGSEA. The CDR3 contains 14 residues. With V trimmed by 1 base and J by 8 bases, 8 bases remained unmatched. CDR3 nucleotides: TGCAGCGTTGAAGGCGGGAGCCTTGTCGATGAGCAGTTCTTC. It translates to CSVEGGSLVDEQFF.

The chain has TRBV28 and TRBJ2-7; TRBD2 matches 8 bases. Per the germline V gene, CDR1 is MDHEN and CDR2 is SYDVKM. The J segment lost 3 bases and the V segment lost 2 bases, leaving 6 bases of the junction unmatched. The CDR3 has 15 residues. The CDR3 spells CASSLALAGSYEQYF. In DNA, the CDR3 is TGTGCCAGCAGTTTAGCCCTAGCGGGCAGCTACGAGCAGTACTTC.